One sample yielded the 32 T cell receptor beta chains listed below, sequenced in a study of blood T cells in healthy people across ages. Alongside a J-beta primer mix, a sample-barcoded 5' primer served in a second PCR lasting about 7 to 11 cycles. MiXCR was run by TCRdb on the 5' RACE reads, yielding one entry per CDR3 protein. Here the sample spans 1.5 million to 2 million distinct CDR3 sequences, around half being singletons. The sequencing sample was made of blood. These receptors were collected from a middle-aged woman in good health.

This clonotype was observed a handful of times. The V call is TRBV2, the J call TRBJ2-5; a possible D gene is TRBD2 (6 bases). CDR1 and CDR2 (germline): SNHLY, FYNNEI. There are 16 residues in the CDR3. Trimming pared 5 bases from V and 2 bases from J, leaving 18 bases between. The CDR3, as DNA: TGTGCCAGCAGTTCTATCGACCGGGACTTACAAGAGACCCAGTACTTC. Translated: CASSSIDRDLQETQYF.

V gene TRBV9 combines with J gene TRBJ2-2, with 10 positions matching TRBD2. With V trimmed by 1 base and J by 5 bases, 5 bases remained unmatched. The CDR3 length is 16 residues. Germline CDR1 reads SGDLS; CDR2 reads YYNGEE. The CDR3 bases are TGTGCCAGCAGCGTATCTCTAGCGGGGGAAACCGGGGAGCTGTTTTTT. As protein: CASSVSLAGETGELFF.

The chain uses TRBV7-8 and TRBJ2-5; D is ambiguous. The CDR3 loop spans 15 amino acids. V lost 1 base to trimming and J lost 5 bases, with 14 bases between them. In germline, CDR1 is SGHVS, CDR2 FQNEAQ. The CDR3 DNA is TGTGCCAGCAGCTTAGACCCGAGCGAGACGGAGACCCAGTACTTC. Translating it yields CASSLDPSETETQYF.

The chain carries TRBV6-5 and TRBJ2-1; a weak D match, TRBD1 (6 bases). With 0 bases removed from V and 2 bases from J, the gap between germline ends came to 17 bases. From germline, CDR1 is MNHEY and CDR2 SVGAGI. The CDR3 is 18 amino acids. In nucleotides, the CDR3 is TGTGCCAGCAGTTACTCGAGGGGGTACGGGTCCGCCTACAATGAGCAGTTCTTC. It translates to CASSYSRGYGSAYNEQFF.

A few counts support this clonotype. CDR3 region: CASSPPSGALAKNIQYF. The CDR3 coding sequence is TGTGCCAGCAGTCCCCCGTCGGGGGCCCTAGCCAAAAACATTCAGTACTTC. This chain links TRBV6-6 with TRBJ2-4; D is possibly TRBD1 or TRBD2 (6 bases each). The CDR3 contains 17 residues. Germline lookup yields CDR1 MNHNY and CDR2 SVGAGI (reference sequence). Trimming removed 5 bases from V and 0 bases from J, with 17 bases in between.

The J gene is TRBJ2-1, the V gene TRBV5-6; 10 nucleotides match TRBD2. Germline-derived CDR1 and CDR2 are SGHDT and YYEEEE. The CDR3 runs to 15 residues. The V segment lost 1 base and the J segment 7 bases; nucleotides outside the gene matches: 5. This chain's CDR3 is CASSLILAGVNEQFF. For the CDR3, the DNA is TGTGCCAGCAGCTTGATCCTAGCGGGGGTAAATGAGCAGTTCTTC.

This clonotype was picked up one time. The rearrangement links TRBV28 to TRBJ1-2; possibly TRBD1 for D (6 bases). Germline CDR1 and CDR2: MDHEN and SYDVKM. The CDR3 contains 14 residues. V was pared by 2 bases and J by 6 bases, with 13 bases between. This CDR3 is CASSLPQGLNGYTF. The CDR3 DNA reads TGTGCCAGCAGTTTACCCCAGGGGCTGAATGGCTACACCTTC.

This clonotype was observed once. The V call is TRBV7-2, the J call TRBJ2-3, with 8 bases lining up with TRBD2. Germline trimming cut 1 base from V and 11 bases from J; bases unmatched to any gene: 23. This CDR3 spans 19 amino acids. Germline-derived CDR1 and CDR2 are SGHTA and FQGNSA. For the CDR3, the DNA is TGTGCCAGCAGCTTAGTTGGGGGGTTCGGGCCTAGCCGGAGCGGGGGGCAGTATTTT. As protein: CASSLVGGFGPSRSGGQYF.

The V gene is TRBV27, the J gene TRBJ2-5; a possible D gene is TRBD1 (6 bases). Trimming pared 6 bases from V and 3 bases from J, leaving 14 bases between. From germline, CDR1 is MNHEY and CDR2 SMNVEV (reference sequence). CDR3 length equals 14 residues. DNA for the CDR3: TGTGCCAGCAGGCCCGGGACATCTAAAGAGACCCAGTACTTC. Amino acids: CASRPGTSKETQYF.

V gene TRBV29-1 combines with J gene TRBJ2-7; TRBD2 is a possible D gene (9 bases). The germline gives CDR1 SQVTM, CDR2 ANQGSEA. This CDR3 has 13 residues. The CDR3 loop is CRGRDRITYEQYF. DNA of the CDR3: TGCCGCGGGAGGGACAGGATAACCTACGAGCAGTACTTC.

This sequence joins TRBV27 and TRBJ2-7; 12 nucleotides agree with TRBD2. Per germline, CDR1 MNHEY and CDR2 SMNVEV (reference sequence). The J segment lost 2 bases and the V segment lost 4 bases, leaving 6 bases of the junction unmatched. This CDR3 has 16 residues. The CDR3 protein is CASSYASGGVTYEQYF. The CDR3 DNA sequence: TGTGCCAGCAGTTACGCTAGCGGGGGGGTTACCTACGAGCAGTACTTC.

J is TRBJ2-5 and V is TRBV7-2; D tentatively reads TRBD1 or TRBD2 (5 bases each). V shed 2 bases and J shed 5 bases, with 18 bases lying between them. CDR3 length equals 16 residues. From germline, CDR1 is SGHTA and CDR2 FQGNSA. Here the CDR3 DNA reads TGTGCCAGCAGCTTAAGTTCGGGGCGGGCCAGGGAGACCCAGTACTTC. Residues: CASSLSSGRARETQYF.

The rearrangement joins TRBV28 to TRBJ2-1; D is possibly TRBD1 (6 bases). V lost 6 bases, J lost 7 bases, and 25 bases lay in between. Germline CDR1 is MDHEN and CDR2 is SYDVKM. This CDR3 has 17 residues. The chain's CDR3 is CASSISGLGHSSNEQFF. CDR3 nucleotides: TGTGCCAGCAGCATCTCGGGGCTGGGACACTCCTCTAATGAGCAGTTCTTC.

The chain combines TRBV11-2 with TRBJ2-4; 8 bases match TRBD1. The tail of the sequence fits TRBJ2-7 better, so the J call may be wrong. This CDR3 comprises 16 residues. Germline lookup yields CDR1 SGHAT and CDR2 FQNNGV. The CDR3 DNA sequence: TGTGCCAGCAGCACACACAGCACAGGGGGAGGTAACGAGCAGTACTTC. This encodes CASSTHSTGGGNEQYF.

CDR3 loop: CASSKGPALGTYEQYF. Here the CDR3 DNA reads TGTGCCAGCAGTAAGGGGCCCGCCTTAGGCACCTACGAGCAGTACTTC. The rearrangement links TRBV27 to TRBJ2-7; possibly TRBD1 for D (5 bases). CDR3 length: 16 residues. Germline V gene data show CDR1 as MNHEY and CDR2 as SMNVEV (reference sequence). V lost 5 bases to trimming and J lost 2 bases, with 19 bases between them.

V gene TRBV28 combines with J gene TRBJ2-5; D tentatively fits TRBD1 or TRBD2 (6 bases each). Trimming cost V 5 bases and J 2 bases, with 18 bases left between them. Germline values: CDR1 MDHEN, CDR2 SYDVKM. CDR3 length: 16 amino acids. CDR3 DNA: TGTGCCAGCAGTCTCCGGGGGCTACCGACACAAGAGACCCAGTACTTC. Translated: CASSLRGLPTQETQYF.

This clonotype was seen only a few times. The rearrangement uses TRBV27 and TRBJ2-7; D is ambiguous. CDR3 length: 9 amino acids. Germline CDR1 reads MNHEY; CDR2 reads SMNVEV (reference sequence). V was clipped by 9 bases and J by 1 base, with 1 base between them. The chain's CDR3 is CARSYEQYF. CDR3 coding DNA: TGTGCCAGATCCTACGAGCAGTACTTC.

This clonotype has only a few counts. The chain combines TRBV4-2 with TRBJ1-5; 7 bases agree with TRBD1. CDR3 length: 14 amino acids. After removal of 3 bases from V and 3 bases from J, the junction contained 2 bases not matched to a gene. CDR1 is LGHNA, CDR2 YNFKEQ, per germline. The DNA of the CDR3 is TGTGCCAGCAGCCAGGACAGGCTCAATCAGCCCCAGCATTTT. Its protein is CASSQDRLNQPQHF.

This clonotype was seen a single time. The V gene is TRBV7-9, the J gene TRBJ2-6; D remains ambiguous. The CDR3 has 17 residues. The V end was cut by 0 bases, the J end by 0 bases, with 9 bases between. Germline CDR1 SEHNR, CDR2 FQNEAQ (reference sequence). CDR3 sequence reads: CASSLALTDSGANVLTF. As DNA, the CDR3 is TGTGCCAGCAGCTTAGCCCTGACGGACTCTGGGGCCAACGTCCTGACTTTC.

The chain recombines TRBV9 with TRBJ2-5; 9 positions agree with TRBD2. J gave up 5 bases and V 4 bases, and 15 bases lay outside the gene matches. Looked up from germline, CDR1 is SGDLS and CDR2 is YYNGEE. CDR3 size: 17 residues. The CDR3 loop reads CASSPGVLAGGQETQYF. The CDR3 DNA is TGTGCCAGCAGCCCAGGAGTCTTGGCGGGGGGGCAGGAGACCCAGTACTTC.

CDR3 nucleotide sequence: TGTGCCAGCAGTCTAGGGGTCCCCTACACAGATACGCAGTATTTT. Translating it yields CASSLGVPYTDTQYF. The rearrangement links TRBV27 to TRBJ2-3, with D maybe TRBD1 (5 bases). The CDR3 is 15 amino acids. Trimming stripped 5 bases from V and 2 bases from J, with 14 bases between. The germline V gene encodes CDR1 MNHEY and CDR2 SMNVEV (reference sequence).

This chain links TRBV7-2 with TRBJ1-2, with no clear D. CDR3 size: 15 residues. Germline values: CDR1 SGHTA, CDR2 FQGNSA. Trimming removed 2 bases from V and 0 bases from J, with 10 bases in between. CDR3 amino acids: CASSLFLQANYGYTF. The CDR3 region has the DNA TGTGCCAGCAGCTTATTCCTACAAGCTAACTATGGCTACACCTTC.

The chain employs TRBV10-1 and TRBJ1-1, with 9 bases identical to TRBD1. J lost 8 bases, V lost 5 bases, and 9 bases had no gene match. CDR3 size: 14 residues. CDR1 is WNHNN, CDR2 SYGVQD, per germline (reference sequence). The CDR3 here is CASSRGQGLNEAFF. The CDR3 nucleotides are TGCGCCAGCAGTAGGGGACAGGGCCTGAACGAAGCTTTCTTT.

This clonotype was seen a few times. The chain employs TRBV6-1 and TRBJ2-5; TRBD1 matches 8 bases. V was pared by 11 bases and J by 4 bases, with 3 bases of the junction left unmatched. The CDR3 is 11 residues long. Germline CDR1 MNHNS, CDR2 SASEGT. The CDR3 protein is CALQGGETQYF. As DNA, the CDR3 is TGTGCCCTACAGGGGGGAGAGACCCAGTACTTC.

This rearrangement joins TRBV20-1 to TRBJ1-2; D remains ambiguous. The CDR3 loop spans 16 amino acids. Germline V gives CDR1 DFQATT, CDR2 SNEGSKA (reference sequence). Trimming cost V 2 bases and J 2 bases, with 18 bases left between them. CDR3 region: CSARLVGPVLNYGYTF. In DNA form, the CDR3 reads TGCAGTGCTAGATTGGTCGGGCCCGTATTGAACTATGGCTACACCTTC.

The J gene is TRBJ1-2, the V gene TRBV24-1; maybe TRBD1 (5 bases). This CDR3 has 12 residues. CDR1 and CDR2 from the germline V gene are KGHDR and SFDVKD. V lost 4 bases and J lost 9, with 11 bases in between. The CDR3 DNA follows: TGTGCCACCAGTGAAGGCCAGGGTCGCTACACCTTC. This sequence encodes CATSEGQGRYTF.

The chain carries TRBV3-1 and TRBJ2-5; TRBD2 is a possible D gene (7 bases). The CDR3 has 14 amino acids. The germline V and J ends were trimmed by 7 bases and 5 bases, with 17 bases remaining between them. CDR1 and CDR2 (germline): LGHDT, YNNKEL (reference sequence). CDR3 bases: TGTGCCAGCAACCTAGGGGGGGCTCGTGAGACCCAGTACTTC. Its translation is CASNLGGARETQYF.

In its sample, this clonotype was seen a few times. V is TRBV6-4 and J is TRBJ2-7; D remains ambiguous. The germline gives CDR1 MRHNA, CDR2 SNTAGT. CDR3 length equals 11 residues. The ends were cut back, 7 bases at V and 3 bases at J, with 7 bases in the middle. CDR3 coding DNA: TGTGCCAGCAAGAAAAACTACGAGCAGTACTTC. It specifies CASKKNYEQYF.

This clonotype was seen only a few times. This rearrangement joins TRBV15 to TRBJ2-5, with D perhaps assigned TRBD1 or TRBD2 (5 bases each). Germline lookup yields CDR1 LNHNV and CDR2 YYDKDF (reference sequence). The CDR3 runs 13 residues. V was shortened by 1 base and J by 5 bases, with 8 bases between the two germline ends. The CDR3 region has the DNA TGTGCCACCAGCAGAGGGGGGATCGAGACCCAGTACTTC. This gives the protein CATSRGGIETQYF.

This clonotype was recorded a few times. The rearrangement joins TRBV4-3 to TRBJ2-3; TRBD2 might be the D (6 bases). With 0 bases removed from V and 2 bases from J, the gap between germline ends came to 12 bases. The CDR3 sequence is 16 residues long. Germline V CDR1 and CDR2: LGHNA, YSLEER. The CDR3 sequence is CASSQDGRGTTDTQYF. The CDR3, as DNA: TGCGCCAGCAGCCAAGATGGGCGGGGAACCACAGATACGCAGTATTTT.

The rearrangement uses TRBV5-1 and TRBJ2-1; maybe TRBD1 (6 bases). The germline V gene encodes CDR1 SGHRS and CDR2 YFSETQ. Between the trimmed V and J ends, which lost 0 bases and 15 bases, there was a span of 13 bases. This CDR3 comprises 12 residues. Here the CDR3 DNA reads TGCGCCAGCAGCTTGGGCGACAGGAGTACGTTCTTC. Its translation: CASSLGDRSTFF.

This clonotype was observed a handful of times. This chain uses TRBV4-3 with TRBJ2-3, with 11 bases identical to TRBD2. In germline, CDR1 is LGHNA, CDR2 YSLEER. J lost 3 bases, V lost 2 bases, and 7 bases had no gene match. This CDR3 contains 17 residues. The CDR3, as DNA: TGCGCCAGCAGCCAACATAGCGGGGGGGCTGGTACAGATACGCAGTATTTT. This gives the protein CASSQHSGGAGTDTQYF.